This passage covers 14 T cell receptor beta chains from one sample sequenced in a study of shared clonotypes between healthy human individuals. Method: immunoSEQ multiplex PCR; TCRdb's copy keeps in-frame clones and lacks some. The table lists some 690,000 clones, 90% of them singletons. Sequencing used memory CD8+ T cells from PBMCs. Documented subset: CD45RO+ cells pooled with CCR7-negative TemRA cells. The receptors were gathered from a man aged 18 to 30 in good health. Some clones in this sample may be carry-over from other donors' samples.

The CDR3 protein is CASSFSTSEHSSYEQYF. In DNA form, the CDR3 reads TGTGCCAGCAGCTTTTCTACTAGCGAACATTCCTCCTACGAGCAGTACTTC. The chain combines TRBV13 with TRBJ2-7, with 7 bases fitting TRBD2. Germline trimming cut 3 bases from V and 0 bases from J; bases unmatched to any gene: 11. Germline loops: CDR1 PRHDT, CDR2 FYEKMQ (reference sequence). The CDR3 spans 17 residues.

The V call is TRBV29-1, the J call TRBJ2-7; 10 bases align to TRBD2. Trimming removed 6 bases from V and 2 bases from J; junction bases left unmatched: 4. Germline V lookup: CDR1 SQVTM, CDR2 ANQGSEA. The CDR3 sequence is 13 residues long. The CDR3 nucleotides are TGCAGCGTACCCGGGACTAGCGCCTACGAGCAGTACTTC. This sequence encodes CSVPGTSAYEQYF.

The gene calls are TRBV14 and TRBJ2-1; 12 bases agree with TRBD2. Germline assignment: CDR1 SGHDN and CDR2 FVKESK. The J segment lost 8 bases and the V segment lost 4 bases, leaving 9 bases of the junction unmatched. This CDR3 is built from 16 residues. CDR3: CASSRTSGTLGYEQFF. CDR3 coding DNA: TGTGCCAGCAGCCGGACTAGCGGGACCCTTGGTTATGAGCAGTTCTTC.

The chain has TRBV30 and TRBJ2-7, with unresolved D. The germline gives CDR1 GTSNPN, CDR2 SVGIG (reference sequence). V lost 6 bases and J 2 bases, leaving 14 bases between the germline ends. The length of the CDR3 is 13 residues. The chain's CDR3 is CACTVDVAYEQYF. The CDR3 bases are TGTGCCTGTACCGTGGACGTTGCCTACGAGCAGTACTTC.

The rearrangement links TRBV18 to TRBJ2-7; D call uncertain. CDR3 length equals 14 residues. Germline assignment: CDR1 KGHSH and CDR2 LQKENI. Trimming removed 9 bases at V and 2 bases at J, with 17 bases between. The CDR3 DNA sequence: TGTGCCAGTCGTCGTGGGGTTGGCACCTACGAGCAGTACTTC. Residues: CASRRGVGTYEQYF.

V is TRBV28 and J is TRBJ2-7; D might be TRBD2 (5 bases). The CDR3 totals 15 residues. The germline V and J ends were trimmed by 5 bases and 0 bases, with 14 bases remaining between them. Germline V lookup: CDR1 MDHEN, CDR2 SYDVKM. CDR3 DNA: TGTGCCAGCAGTCCACGACCGGCGGGCTCCTACGAGCAGTACTTC. It codes for CASSPRPAGSYEQYF.

The chain employs TRBV27 and TRBJ2-1; the D is unclear. V was shortened by 0 bases and J by 4 bases, with 7 bases between the two germline ends. CDR3 size: 14 residues. From germline, CDR1 is MNHEY and CDR2 SMNVEV (reference sequence). This CDR3 reads CASSLSTLYNEQFF. CDR3 nucleotides: TGTGCCAGCAGTTTATCAACTTTATACAATGAGCAGTTCTTC.

A single count supports this clone. The chain carries TRBV28 and TRBJ2-7; 9 bases match TRBD2. V lost 5 bases and J lost 1; bases outside the gene matches: 12. CDR3 length: 17 amino acids. CDR1 is MDHEN, CDR2 SYDVKM, per germline. In DNA form, the CDR3 reads TGTGCCAGCAGTCTACTACTCTCGGGACTAGCATCCTACGAGCAGTACTTC. Protein sequence: CASSLLLSGLASYEQYF.

V and J are TRBV28 and TRBJ2-7, with D perhaps matching TRBD2 (5 bases). This CDR3 is built from 18 residues. Germline CDR1 MDHEN, CDR2 SYDVKM. Trimming removed 5 bases from V and 0 bases from J, with 23 bases in between. The CDR3 coding sequence is TGTGCCAGCAGTCCTCTGACTGTGCGGGCCCTCTCCTCCTACGAGCAGTACTTC. It yields the protein CASSPLTVRALSSYEQYF.

The chain carries TRBV7-9 and TRBJ2-3, with 12 bases that match TRBD2. The junction had 16 bases not matched to a gene; V was cut back by 7 bases and J by 5 bases. Germline lookup yields CDR1 SEHNR and CDR2 FQNEAQ (reference sequence). The CDR3 totals 18 residues. CDR3 sequence: CASTSRGLAGGIGDTQYF. In nucleotides, the CDR3 is TGTGCCAGCACCTCTCGAGGCCTAGCGGGGGGGATTGGAGATACGCAGTATTTT.

The rearrangement links TRBV29-1 to TRBJ2-4; D is unresolved. V gave up 7 bases and J gave up 0 bases, with 7 bases separating them. This CDR3 comprises 12 residues. Germline assignment: CDR1 SQVTM and CDR2 ANQGSEA. The CDR3 loop is CSGKLAKNIQYF. In nucleotides, the CDR3 is TGCAGCGGTAAACTAGCCAAAAACATTCAGTACTTC.

The rearrangement links TRBV2 to TRBJ2-7, with 8 bases that match TRBD1. The CDR3 sequence is 16 residues long. Germline V gene lookup returns CDR1 SNHLY and CDR2 FYNNEI. Losses at the gene ends were 2 bases for V and 3 bases for J; bases not matched to a gene: 9. CDR3 residues: CASSELPGQAYYEQYF. CDR3 coding DNA: TGTGCCAGCAGTGAATTACCGGGACAGGCGTACTACGAGCAGTACTTC.

The chain links TRBV5-1 to TRBJ2-5; TRBD1 or TRBD2 may be the D gene (6 bases each). There are 14 residues in the CDR3. V was shortened by 3 bases and J by 1 base, with 10 bases between the two germline ends. Looked up from germline, CDR1 is SGHRS and CDR2 is YFSETQ. For the CDR3, the DNA is TGCGCCAGCAGCTCGGAGGGGGGCCAAGAGACCCAGTACTTC. Translated: CASSSEGGQETQYF.

V is TRBV7-9 and J is TRBJ1-2; D is unresolved. Germline loops: CDR1 SEHNR, CDR2 FQNEAQ (reference sequence). This CDR3 has 15 residues. V was cut by 4 bases and J by 6 bases, with 18 bases left in between. The CDR3 DNA is TGTGCCAGCAGCTCCCTGACGGATGCACTCAATGGCTACACCTTC. Its protein product is CASSSLTDALNGYTF.